This is a list of T cell receptor beta chains from one sample in a study of T cells in localized non-small cell lung cancer. The assay was immunoSEQ multiplex PCR, and TCRdb's table has in-frame clones only and misses some. The table has about 3,100 clones, about 29% seen once. The input for sequencing was lung tumor tissue, taken before any cancer treatment. All receptors derive from a woman between 35 and 70 years old with stage I squamous cell lung carcinoma. Each CDR3 is given with its conserved first and last residue. The D gene is left open where the match is weak. Clone sizes are given selectively: once, few, many, or a class where the clone is expanded.

j_call,v_call,d_call,clone_size,cdr3_nt,cdr3_aa
TRBJ1-1,TRBV19,-,-,TGTGCCACCCGGTGGCCCTTGAACACTGAAGCTTTCTTT,CATRWPLNTEAFF
TRBJ2-1,TRBV12-2,-,-,TGTGCAAGTCGCTTAGCGCCTAGCGGGCACTATAAGGGCAATGAGCAGTTCTTC,CASRLAPSGHYKGNEQFF
TRBJ2-3,TRBV11-3,TRBD2,few,TGTGCCAGCAGCTTTGGACTAGCGGGGATCACAGATACGCAGTATTTT,CASSFGLAGITDTQYF
TRBJ2-1,TRBV6-8,TRBD2,medium-sized,TGTGCCACCAGCGGGAGTCCCTACAATGAGCAGTTCTTC,CATSGSPYNEQFF
TRBJ2-2,TRBV19,-,large,TGTGCCAGTAGTAGGGCAGGGACCACCGGGGAGCTGTTTTTT,CASSRAGTTGELFF
TRBJ1-2,TRBV11-3,TRBD1,medium-sized,TGTGCCAGCAGCTTACACGGACAGGGAATCGGGGGCTACACCTTC,CASSLHGQGIGGYTF
TRBJ1-1,TRBV29-1,-,few,TGCAGCGTTCGACGAGGGGTGTTGACTGAAGCTTTCTTT,CSVRRGVLTEAFF
TRBJ2-5,TRBV9,-,-,TGTGCCAGCAGTGTGTACCAGGAGACCCAGTACTTC,CASSVYQETQYF
TRBJ2-5,TRBV28,TRBD1,few,TGTGCCAGCAGTTTTTCAGGGGGCCGGGAGACCCAGTACTTC,CASSFSGGRETQYF
TRBJ1-2,TRBV29-1,-,-,TGCAGCGTTAAGGCATCAGCTAACTATGGCTACACCTTC,CSVKASANYGYTF
TRBJ2-4,TRBV11-3,TRBD2,medium-sized,TGTGCCAGCAGCTTAGTCGCGGGGGGCAAAAACATTCAGTACTTC,CASSLVAGGKNIQYF
TRBJ1-1,TRBV6-8,-,-,TGTGCCAGCAGAACCCCGGACGCAGCTTTAGAAGCTTTCTTT,CASRTPDAALEAFF
TRBJ2-1,TRBV6-8,TRBD2,-,TGTGCCAGCACGCAATTTCTAGCGGGAGTAAGAAACAATGAGCAGTTCTTC,CASTQFLAGVRNNEQFF
TRBJ2-7,TRBV19,TRBD2,-,TGTGCCAGTAGTCATCAGGCTAGCGGATCCTACGAGCAGTACTTC,CASSHQASGSYEQYF
TRBJ2-4,TRBV6-8,-,medium-sized,TGTGCCAGCAGTGCTATCCGGGACCTCAAAAACATTCAGTACTTC,CASSAIRDLKNIQYF
TRBJ2-7,TRBV11-3,TRBD1,-,TGTGCCAGCAGACCGGGACAGGGGGTCCCCCCTCTCTACGAGCAGTACTTC,CASRPGQGVPPLYEQYF
TRBJ1-3,TRBV6-8,-,-,TGTGCCAGCAGTGATCCAGGAAGGCAGGGGGGAAACACCATATATTTT,CASSDPGRQGGNTIYF
TRBJ1-5,TRBV19,-,-,TGTGCCAGTAGCGAGGGCAGCCTCCATCAGCCCCAGCATTTT,CASSEGSLHQPQHF
TRBJ2-7,TRBV11-3,-,medium-sized,TGTGCCAGCAGCCCCCCCCGCGGTCAGACCTACGAGCAGTACTTC,CASSPPRGQTYEQYF
TRBJ1-3,TRBV25-1,TRBD1,-,TGTGCCAGCAGTGACCATAACAGGGGCTCTGGAAACACCATATATTTT,CASSDHNRGSGNTIYF
TRBJ2-1,TRBV11-3,TRBD2,-,TGTGCCAGCAGCGGGACTAGCGGGAGGGCCGGCTCCTACAATGAGCAGTTCTTC,CASSGTSGRAGSYNEQFF
TRBJ1-3,TRBV28,TRBD1,-,TGTGCCAGCAGTCCCCACCAGGGGGCTTCTGGAAACACCATATATTTT,CASSPHQGASGNTIYF
TRBJ1-1,TRBV29-1,-,-,TGCAGCGGCGGACGGCAGAACACTGAAGCTTTCTTT,CSGGRQNTEAFF
TRBJ2-5,TRBV6-8,-,-,TGTGCCAGCAGTGGGGACTTCCAAGAGACCCAGTACTTC,CASSGDFQETQYF
TRBJ2-5,TRBV11-3,TRBD2,medium-sized,TGTGCCAGCAGCCCCCAGGGACTAGGAGAAGAGACCCAGTACTTC,CASSPQGLGEETQYF
TRBJ1-6,TRBV5-1,TRBD1,-,TGCGCCAGCAGCTTGGCCTGGACAGGACCGCGCTCACCCCTCCACTTT,CASSLAWTGPRSPLHF
TRBJ1-2,TRBV28,-,medium-sized,TGTGCCAGCACCCGAGACAGGTCTCGTTACTACACCTTC,CASTRDRSRYYTF
TRBJ1-2,TRBV12-5,TRBD1,-,TGTGCTAGTGGTTTCCAATCGACAGGGGTAAACTATGGCTACACCTTC,CASGFQSTGVNYGYTF
TRBJ1-5,TRBV15,-,medium-sized,TGTGCCACCAGCAGAGGGCAGAGGGGCAATCAGCCCCAGCATTTT,CATSRGQRGNQPQHF
TRBJ2-1,TRBV5-1,-,few,TGCGCCAGCAGCCCCCCCCGTGCCTACAATGAGCAGTTCTTC,CASSPPRAYNEQFF
TRBJ2-1,TRBV28,TRBD2,-,TGTGCCAGCATGACGCTTCTAGCGGCAACCTACAATGAGCAGTTCTTC,CASMTLLAATYNEQFF
TRBJ1-2,TRBV11-3,-,few,TGTGCCAGCAGCCCCCCCGGACGGGAAGCTAACTATGGCTACACCTTC,CASSPPGREANYGYTF
TRBJ1-2,TRBV19,TRBD1,-,TGTGCCAGTATCCCGGGACAGGGACAGGGAGCTTATGGCTACACCTTC,CASIPGQGQGAYGYTF
TRBJ2-1,TRBV6-8,-,-,TGTGCCAGTAAGACCCCGAGCTCCTACAATGAGCAGTTCTTC,CASKTPSSYNEQFF
TRBJ1-5,TRBV6-8,-,-,TGTGCCAGCAGTTACATCGCCGATCAGCCCCAGCATTTT,CASSYIADQPQHF
TRBJ1-4,TRBV18,-,-,TGTGCCAGCTCCCCGTCTTTTGTGCAAGAAAAACTGTTTTTT,CASSPSFVQEKLFF
TRBJ2-7,TRBV11-3,-,medium-sized,TGTGCCAGCAGCTTTAGCGTCCCCTCGGGCGAGCAGTACTTC,CASSFSVPSGEQYF
TRBJ1-5,TRBV19,-,-,TGTGCCAGTAGTATGGACCCCAATCAGCCCCAGCATTTT,CASSMDPNQPQHF
TRBJ1-2,TRBV11-3,TRBD1,few,TGTGCCAGCAGCTTAGGGACAGGGGACTATGGCTACACCTTC,CASSLGTGDYGYTF
TRBJ2-7,TRBV10-3,TRBD1,few,TGTGCCAGCTCCTTCCCCCCGGGACAGGGGGCCCACGAGCAGTACTTC,CASSFPPGQGAHEQYF
TRBJ1-2,TRBV18,TRBD1,-,TGTGCCAGCTCACCCGACAGGGACTATGGCTACACCTTC,CASSPDRDYGYTF
TRBJ2-2,TRBV11-3,TRBD2,medium-sized,TGTGCCAGCAGCCCCGGGAGCGGGAAGAACACCGGGGAGCTGTTTTTT,CASSPGSGKNTGELFF
TRBJ2-2,TRBV6-8,-,medium-sized,TGTGCCAGCAGTTACGGCTACACCGGGGAGCTGTTTTTT,CASSYGYTGELFF
TRBJ1-4,TRBV6-7,-,-,TGTGCCAGCAGTTACTGGGGGAAACTGTTTTTT,CASSYWGKLFF
TRBJ1-2,TRBV7-8,-,-,TGTGCCAGCAGCTTCACAAGTAACTATGGCTACACCTTC,CASSFTSNYGYTF
TRBJ1-1,TRBV28,-,-,TGTGCCAGCAGGCGCGAGGGGACCACTGAAGCTTTCTTT,CASRREGTTEAFF